Following are 5 T cell receptor beta chains from one sample sequenced in a study of blood T cell repertoires in COVID-19. Only in-frame clones appear in the TCRdb table, and some are missing; sequencing was by immunoSEQ multiplex PCR. The sample has roughly 260,000 clones; over 75% are singletons. Sample: peripheral blood. All receptors derive from a woman aged 50 to 60 with acute or convalescent COVID-19.

The chain recombines TRBV21-1 with TRBJ2-2; TRBD1, the D gene given by the table, was not confirmed from the DNA. TRBV21-1 is designated a pseudogene. CDR3 length equals 16 residues. The DNA for the CDR3 is TGTGCCAGCAGCAACTTTACTACAGGGAGCCCCGGGGAGCTGTTTTTT. Its translation is CASSNFTTGSPGELFF.

The chain recombines TRBV29-1 with TRBJ2-5, with 12 bases that match TRBD2. In germline, CDR1 is SQVTM, CDR2 ANQGSEA. V lost 7 bases and J lost 4; bases outside the gene matches: 1. CDR3 length: 12 amino acids. The chain's CDR3 is CSGGLAGETQYF. CDR3 nucleotide sequence: TGCAGCGGGGGACTAGCGGGAGAGACCCAGTACTTC. The entire variable domain, with the rest obtained from reference TRBV29-1 and TRBJ2-5, is as follows: SAVISQKPSRDICQRGTSLTIQCQVDSQVTMMFWYRQQPGQSLTLIATANQGSEATYESGFVIDKFPISRPNLTFSTLTVSNMSPEDSSIYLCSGGLAGETQYFGPGTRLLVL.

The genes are TRBV4-1 and TRBJ2-4; a weak D match, TRBD1 (6 bases). Germline lookup yields CDR1 MGHRA and CDR2 YSYEKL. This CDR3 has 13 amino acids. Trimming took off 4 bases at V and 7 bases at J, with 11 bases between the two ends. In nucleotides, the CDR3 is TGCGCCAGCAGCCCACAGGGTAGGAACATTCAGTACTTC. This sequence encodes CASSPQGRNIQYF.

This chain links TRBV27 with TRBJ1-2, with D uncertain. The CDR3 consists of 14 residues. Trimming removed 4 bases at V and 2 bases at J, with 11 bases between. CDR1 is MNHEY and CDR2 is SMNVEV in the germline V gene (reference sequence). For the CDR3, the DNA is TGTGCCAGCAGTTCGTTGCGGGAGAACTATGGCTACACCTTC. This gives the protein CASSSLRENYGYTF.

This clone was counted once. The CDR3 is CASSQTSGDNYEQYF. The CDR3, as DNA: TGTGCCAGCAGTCAGACATCCGGGGATAACTACGAGCAGTACTTC. The rearrangement uses TRBV9 and TRBJ2-7; D might be TRBD2 (5 bases). CDR3 size: 15 residues. Between the trimmed V and J ends, which lost 5 bases and 3 bases, there was a span of 18 bases. Germline loops: CDR1 SGDLS, CDR2 YYNGEE.